The present T cell receptor (beta chain) was sequenced within a study of cytomegalovirus exposure and HLA in healthy donors. On this clone itself: What it binds is unknown.

Study-wide results and caveats: The study flagged around 150 TCR beta chains as cytomegalovirus-associated.

V was pared by 4 bases and J by 4 bases, with 6 bases of the junction left unmatched. The CDR3 totals 18 residues. Germline assignment: CDR1 SGHDT and CDR2 YYEEEE. Use of 60 Vbeta and 13 Jbeta primers characterized the PCR. Only in-frame clones appear in the TCRdb table, and some are missing; sequencing was by immunoSEQ multiplex PCR. This repertoire shows over 140,000 clones, approximately 80% found once; its top ten account for roughly 1.4%. The TCR was taken from a man aged 30 to 45 in good health and CMV-seropositive. The V and J genes are TRBV5-6 and TRBJ2-6; 15 nucleotides align to TRBD2. Sequencing was carried out using PBMCs. The CDR3 nucleotides are TGTGCCAGCAGCCGGGGACTAGCGGGAGGCTTGGGGGCCAACGTCCTGACTTTC. Protein: CASSRGLAGGLGANVLTF.